The 30 T cell receptor beta chains below come from one sample, sequenced in a study of cytomegalovirus exposure and HLA in healthy donors. Produced via immunoSEQ multiplex PCR; TCRdb's table is partial and in-frame only. This repertoire shows some 90,000 clones, roughly 87% found once; its top ten account for 6.3%. Material for sequencing was PBMCs. Receptors originate from a man aged 18 to 29 in good health and CMV-seropositive.

This chain links TRBV10-2 with TRBJ1-2; 12 nucleotides align to TRBD1. In germline, CDR1 is WSHSY, CDR2 SAAADI. The CDR3 contains 15 residues. V trimming: 4 bases; J trimming: 7 bases; junction bases outside the gene matches: 7. CDR3 protein: CASSAGTGGGGGYTF. The CDR3 coding sequence is TGCGCCAGCAGTGCGGGGACAGGGGGCGGAGGTGGCTACACCTTC.

This clone was seen only once. V and J are TRBV28 and TRBJ2-3, with D perhaps TRBD2 (6 bases). The CDR3 spans 13 residues. Between the trimmed V and J ends, which lost 4 bases and 4 bases, there was a span of 9 bases. Germline V gene lookup returns CDR1 MDHEN and CDR2 SYDVKM. Here the CDR3 DNA reads TGTGCCAGCAGTTACCGACTAGCAGATACGCAGTATTTT. Protein sequence: CASSYRLADTQYF.

CDR3 sequence (DNA): TGCGCCAGCAGTCCAGGGGGCTACGAGCAGTACTTC. Amino acid sequence: CASSPGGYEQYF. The chain employs TRBV10-1 and TRBJ2-7; 7 bases map to TRBD1. This CDR3 has 12 amino acids. V lost 5 bases to trimming and J lost 3 bases; unmatched junction nucleotides: 1. Germline assignment: CDR1 WNHNN and CDR2 SYGVQD (reference sequence).

This clone was detected only once. The CDR3 region has the DNA TGTGCCAGCAGCGCAAAACGGGGAGAATCCGCCTCTGGGGCCAACGTCCTGACTTTC. Protein product: CASSAKRGESASGANVLTF. J is TRBJ2-6 and V is TRBV7-2; tentatively, D is TRBD2 (5 bases). The germline CDR1 and CDR2 sequences are SGHTA and FQGNSA. V dropped 5 bases and J dropped 0 bases, with 20 bases sitting between them. This CDR3 is 19 amino acids long.

The chain recombines TRBV5-1 with TRBJ2-3; possibly TRBD2 for D (5 bases). V shed 0 bases and J shed 5 bases, with 16 bases lying between them. Germline-derived CDR1 and CDR2 are SGHRS and YFSETQ. The CDR3 is 16 amino acids. CDR3 coding DNA: TGCGCCAGCAGCTTGGAACGGGCGGGTGGCCTAGATACGCAGTATTTT. Its protein is CASSLERAGGLDTQYF.

This chain links TRBV6-5 with TRBJ2-5; no firm D call. Germline V gene sequence: CDR1 MNHEY, CDR2 SVGAGI. Trimming removed 5 bases at V and 0 bases at J, with 13 bases between. CDR3 length: 15 residues. The CDR3 here is CASSRHPSNQETQYF. As DNA, the CDR3 is TGTGCCAGCAGTCGACATCCCTCAAACCAAGAGACCCAGTACTTC.

This clone was counted once. The gene calls are TRBV6-5 and TRBJ1-5, with D maybe TRBD1 (5 bases). From germline, CDR1 is MNHEY and CDR2 SVGAGI. This CDR3 comprises 14 residues. Trimming removed 2 bases from V and 4 bases from J, with 9 bases in between. CDR3 in amino acids: CASSYLGQNQPQHF. Here the CDR3 DNA reads TGTGCCAGCAGTTACCTGGGGCAGAATCAGCCCCAGCATTTT.

This rearrangement joins TRBV7-3 to TRBJ2-5; possible D gene TRBD1, 5 bases. This CDR3 is 15 amino acids long. Trimming took 1 base from V and 2 from J, leaving 11 bases between them. In germline, CDR1 is SGHTA, CDR2 FQGTGA. This CDR3 is CASSLIGAAQETQYF. Written as DNA, the CDR3 is TGTGCCAGCAGCTTAATAGGGGCAGCACAAGAGACCCAGTACTTC. Full variable domain (rest looked up from reference TRBV7-3 and TRBJ2-5): GAGVSQTPSNKVTEKGKYVELRCDPISGHTALYWYRQSLGQGPEFLIYFQGTGAADDSGLPNDRFFAVRPEGSVSTLKIQRTERGDSAVYLCASSLIGAAQETQYFGPGTRLLVL.

The chain uses TRBV28 and TRBJ2-1; 7 bases fit TRBD2. The germline CDR1 and CDR2 sequences are MDHEN and SYDVKM. With 4 bases clipped from V and 3 bases from J, the junction kept 12 bases outside the gene matches. The CDR3 contains 17 residues. The CDR3 DNA sequence: TGTGCCAGCAGTTCCCAACTACTAGCGAATTACTACAATGAGCAGTTCTTC. Translating gives CASSSQLLANYYNEQFF. The variable domain in full, completed from reference TRBV28 and TRBJ2-1, reads DVKVTQSSRYLVKRTGEKVFLECVQDMDHENMFWYRQDPGLGLRLIYFSYDVKMKEKGDIPEGYSVSREKKERFSLILESASTNQTSMYLCASSSQLLANYYNEQFFGPGTRLTVL.

CDR3 sequence: CASSVVSGEDTIYF. The CDR3 DNA follows: TGTGCCAGCAGCGTAGTTTCCGGGGAGGACACCATATATTTT. This chain connects TRBV9 to TRBJ1-3; D ambiguous. There are 14 residues in the CDR3. The V and J ends lost 0 bases and 8 bases respectively, with 12 bases between them. CDR1 is SGDLS and CDR2 is YYNGEE in the germline V gene.

The chain couples TRBV11-2 to TRBJ2-7; 8 nucleotides align to TRBD1. V lost 4 bases to trimming and J lost 2 bases; unmatched junction nucleotides: 7. From germline, CDR1 is SGHAT and CDR2 FQNNGV. This CDR3 has 15 amino acids. CDR3 amino acids: CASSSRTGKTYEQYF. CDR3 in DNA: TGTGCCAGCAGCTCACGGACAGGGAAAACCTACGAGCAGTACTTC.

The V and J genes are TRBV9 and TRBJ2-1; a possible D gene is TRBD2 (5 bases). The CDR3 loop spans 16 amino acids. The ends were cut back, 3 bases at V and 0 bases at J, with 13 bases in the middle. The V gene's germline CDR1 is SGDLS and CDR2 YYNGEE. The CDR3 region has the DNA TGTGCCAGCAGCGACGGAGCGGCGAGCTCCTACAATGAGCAGTTCTTC. This gives the protein CASSDGAASSYNEQFF.

Only a few counts were recorded for this clone. This chain uses TRBV7-9 with TRBJ1-1; 9 bases fit TRBD1. This CDR3 has 14 amino acids. The J segment lost 3 bases and the V segment lost 4 bases, leaving 3 bases of the junction unmatched. Germline values: CDR1 SEHNR, CDR2 FQNEAQ (reference sequence). The CDR3 nucleotides read TGTGCCAGCAGCTCAGGACAGGGGTACACTGAAGCTTTCTTT. The encoded protein is CASSSGQGYTEAFF.

CDR3: CASSRERGPVEAFF. CDR3 DNA: TGTGCCAGCAGCCGAGAGAGGGGGCCAGTTGAAGCTTTCTTT. The chain recombines TRBV7-9 with TRBJ1-1; TRBD1 matches at 7 bases. The length of the CDR3 is 14 residues. V was clipped by 5 bases and J by 7 bases; unmatched bases: 10. Per germline, CDR1 SEHNR and CDR2 FQNEAQ (reference sequence).

The rearrangement uses TRBV5-1 and TRBJ1-1, with D maybe TRBD1 (5 bases). The CDR3 consists of 16 residues. Germline lookup yields CDR1 SGHRS and CDR2 YFSETQ. Between the trimmed V and J ends, which lost 4 bases and 0 bases, there was a span of 16 bases. The DNA for the CDR3 is TGCGCCAGCAGCAAGGACATACCGGTGATGAACACTGAAGCTTTCTTT. This encodes CASSKDIPVMNTEAFF.

J is TRBJ2-7 and V is TRBV7-2; D is uncertain. Trimming stripped 2 bases from V and 5 bases from J, with 16 bases between. The germline gives CDR1 SGHTA, CDR2 FQGNSA. The CDR3 is made up of 15 amino acids. The CDR3 here is CASSLISGRINEQYF. The DNA of the CDR3 is TGTGCCAGCAGCTTAATTAGTGGGCGTATCAACGAGCAGTACTTC.

The chain employs TRBV18 and TRBJ2-7, with D tentatively TRBD2 (5 bases). Trimming removed 3 bases from V and 6 bases from J, with 12 bases in between. Germline assignment: CDR1 KGHSH and CDR2 LQKENI. The CDR3 sequence is 13 residues long. The CDR3 here is CASSPQNRGEQYF. CDR3 nucleotide sequence: TGTGCCAGCTCACCTCAGAACCGGGGCGAGCAGTACTTC.

This clone was seen just once. The J gene is TRBJ2-7, the V gene TRBV9; 11 positions match TRBD1. Germline V CDR1 and CDR2: SGDLS, YYNGEE. The length of the CDR3 is 14 residues. J lost 6 bases, V lost 4 bases, and 6 bases had no gene match. The CDR3 sequence: CASSNRDRGTEQYF. The DNA of the CDR3 is TGTGCCAGCAGCAATCGGGACAGGGGGACCGAGCAGTACTTC. Full variable domain (missing parts from reference TRBV9 and TRBJ2-7): DSGVTQTPKHLITATGQRVTLRCSPRSGDLSVYWYQQSLDQGLQFLIQYYNGEERAKGNILERFSAQQFPDLHSELNLSSLELGDSALYFCASSNRDRGTEQYFGPGTRLTVT.

This clone was seen just once. V usage is TRBV6-1 and J usage is TRBJ2-1, with D uncertain. This CDR3 comprises 15 residues. V gave up 3 bases and J gave up 6 bases, with 15 bases separating them. The germline CDR1 and CDR2 sequences are MNHNS and SASEGT. Here the CDR3 reads CASSDYGPRSNEQFF. CDR3 DNA: TGTGCCAGCAGTGACTATGGGCCGCGAAGCAATGAGCAGTTCTTC.

The rearrangement links TRBV5-6 to TRBJ2-5; 7 bases agree with TRBD1. The J segment lost 4 bases and the V segment lost 0 bases, leaving 6 bases of the junction unmatched. Per the germline V gene, CDR1 is SGHDT and CDR2 is YYEEEE. This CDR3 spans 15 amino acids. The CDR3 DNA is TGTGCCAGCAGCTTGGCCGGGACAGAGAGAGAGACCCAGTACTTC. Translation gives CASSLAGTERETQYF.

CDR3 protein: CASSDGAAGNETQYF. CDR3 coding DNA: TGTGCCAGCAGTGATGGGGCTGCCGGAAATGAGACCCAGTACTTC. The V gene is TRBV2, the J gene TRBJ2-5, with D possibly being TRBD1 (5 bases). Germline CDR1 reads SNHLY; CDR2 reads FYNNEI. There are 15 residues in the CDR3. With 3 bases removed from V and 5 bases from J, the gap between germline ends came to 16 bases.

J is TRBJ1-1 and V is TRBV5-1, with 7 positions matching TRBD1. Looked up from germline, CDR1 is SGHRS and CDR2 is YFSETQ. The CDR3 has 12 residues. With 1 base clipped from V and 11 bases from J, the junction kept 5 bases outside the gene matches. CDR3 region: CASSLNDREAFF. For the CDR3, the DNA is TGCGCCAGCAGCTTGAACGACAGGGAGGCTTTCTTT.

The chain links TRBV7-2 to TRBJ2-7, with 8 bases lining up with TRBD1. The J segment lost 1 base and the V segment lost 6 bases, leaving 11 bases of the junction unmatched. This CDR3 spans 16 amino acids. CDR1 and CDR2 from the germline V gene are SGHTA and FQGNSA. Here the CDR3 reads CASSYPGQGPSYEQYF. CDR3 bases: TGTGCCAGCAGTTACCCCGGACAGGGTCCATCCTACGAGCAGTACTTC.

The CDR3 here is CASSYWDRGLNEKLFF. In DNA form, the CDR3 reads TGTGCCAGCAGTTACTGGGACAGGGGGTTGAATGAAAAACTGTTTTTT. The chain carries TRBV6-6 and TRBJ1-4; 11 bases are a match to TRBD1. V gave up 1 base and J gave up 5 bases; unmatched junction bases: 3. Germline CDR1 is MNHNY and CDR2 is SVGAGI (reference sequence). The CDR3 is made up of 16 amino acids.

This clone was detected once. The chain is built from TRBV11-2 and TRBJ1-3; possible D gene TRBD1, 5 bases. The CDR3 is 15 amino acids. V was cut by 7 bases and J by 3 bases, with 16 bases left in between. Germline V CDR1 and CDR2: SGHAT, FQNNGV. The CDR3: CASMWGGSFGNTIYF. The CDR3 nucleotides read TGTGCCAGCATGTGGGGGGGAAGCTTTGGAAACACCATATATTTT.

V and J are TRBV5-6 and TRBJ2-7; 9 bases align to TRBD1. The CDR3 is 16 residues long. CDR1 and CDR2 from the germline V gene are SGHDT and YYEEEE. The J segment lost 5 bases and the V segment lost 1 base, leaving 10 bases of the junction unmatched. The chain's CDR3 is CASSLNGRTGEDEQYF. CDR3 coding DNA: TGTGCCAGCAGCTTGAATGGCCGGACAGGGGAGGACGAGCAGTACTTC.

The V call is TRBV7-2, the J call TRBJ2-3; TRBD2 matches 9 bases. CDR1 is SGHTA, CDR2 FQGNSA, per germline. The CDR3 contains 18 residues. The V and J ends lost 2 bases and 1 base, in that order; junction bases with no gene match: 10. The CDR3 bases are TGTGCCAGCAGCTTATATGGTAGCGGGAGATCGGGCACAGATACGCAGTATTTT. It encodes CASSLYGSGRSGTDTQYF. Based on the CDR3 plus reference TRBV7-2 and TRBJ2-3, the full variable domain is GAGVSQSPSNKVTEKGKDVELRCDPISGHTALYWYRQSLGQGLEFLIYFQGNSAPDKSGLPSDRFSAERTGGSVSTLTIQRTQQEDSAVYLCASSLYGSGRSGTDTQYFGPGTRLTVL.

This clone was counted a single time. This rearrangement joins TRBV4-3 to TRBJ2-2; weak D call: TRBD1 (5 bases). The germline V gene encodes CDR1 LGHNA and CDR2 YSLEER. V lost 4 bases and J 0 bases, leaving 12 bases between the germline ends. There are 16 residues in the CDR3. As DNA, the CDR3 is TGCGCCAGCAGCCGAGCAGGGTGGTCGAACACCGGGGAGCTGTTTTTT. It specifies CASSRAGWSNTGELFF.

This chain joins TRBV19 and TRBJ2-6, with D tentatively TRBD1 (5 bases). The CDR3 loop spans 14 amino acids. Per germline, CDR1 LNHDA and CDR2 SQIVND (reference sequence). V was cut by 7 bases and J by 0 bases, with 7 bases left in between. DNA of the CDR3: TGTGCCAGTAACAGGATCTCTGGGGCCAACGTCCTGACTTTC. Encoded protein: CASNRISGANVLTF.

V and J are TRBV28 and TRBJ2-1; 10 bases line up with TRBD2. V gave up 6 bases and J gave up 1 base; unmatched junction bases: 3. In germline, CDR1 is MDHEN, CDR2 SYDVKM. This CDR3 region has 15 residues. The CDR3 protein is CASRATSGSYNEQFF. The CDR3 DNA reads as TGTGCCAGCAGGGCGACTAGCGGGTCCTACAATGAGCAGTTCTTC.